This TCR beta chain was found in a study of control samples from healthy donors and cancer patients (dated by TCRdb to 2018 to 2021). Library preparation employed the immunoSEQ multiplex PCR assay. TCRdb took over this immuneACCESS table, retaining in-frame rearrangements with V and J assigned. Such tables are incomplete; in checked studies, under half of the missing clones stem from an unresolved V gene, and the remainder is unexplained. This sample gives more than 95,000 clones in total; approximately 93% of them show up just once. The ten biggest clones cover over 8% of the sample. With respect to this clone: Which antigen it targets is not known. No per-base quality is available; no much larger clone lies one base away.

The CDR3 starts with the cysteine, ends with the phenylalanine, and has 14 residues. Just the 42-base CDR3 DNA is kept, in frame starting at base 1. Via the germline V gene, CDR1 is MNHEY and CDR2 SVGEGT. The V and J ends are trimmed by 5 bases and 7 bases, leaving 15 bases between them. The specimen sequenced was blood. The TCR sequence derives from a man aged 18 to 30 in good health. This chain joins TRBV6-2 or TRBV6-3 to TRBJ1-5; matching of 5 bases hints at TRBD1 as the D gene. CDR3 loop: CASSTSRVKQPQHF. DNA sequence: TGTGCCAGCAGTACCTCCAGGGTAAAACAGCCCCAGCATTTT.